A selection of T cell receptor beta chains follows, all from one sample in a study of shared clonotypes between healthy human individuals. Sequenced by immunoSEQ multiplex PCR; TCRdb stores in-frame clones only, minus some. Among 550,000 to 700,000 clones listed, approximately 73% were seen once. The source material was memory CD4+ T cells sorted from blood. Receptors originate from a woman aged 30 to 39 in good health. Each CDR3 is given with its conserved first and last residue. D genes are given only for firm matches. Size tells how often a clone was seen (once, few, many) or the class of an expanded clone, and some rows leave it out.

j_gene,abundance,d_gene,v_gene,CDR3nt,CDR3aa
TRBJ1-2,once,NA,TRBV7-2,TGTGCCAGCAGCTTAGAGAGTCTCAACTATGGCTACACCTTC,CASSLESLNYGYTF
TRBJ2-7,NA,NA,TRBV20-1,TGCAGTGTTCAGGGGTTCGACGAGCAGTACTTC,CSVQGFDEQYF
TRBJ1-5,NA,NA,TRBV28,TGTGCCAGCAGTTTAGGAGGGGGCAATCAGCCCCAGCATTTT,CASSLGGGNQPQHF
TRBJ2-2,NA,TRBD2,TRBV19,TGTGCCAGTAGTACGACGGGACTAGCCGGGGAGCTGTTTTTT,CASSTTGLAGELFF
TRBJ2-1,once,NA,TRBV11-2,TGTGCCAGCAGCTTAAGTCTCGGGAATGAGCAGTTCTTC,CASSLSLGNEQFF
TRBJ2-7,NA,NA,TRBV19,TGTGCCAGTAACCGGGACCCTCTGAGGGACGAGCAGTACTTC,CASNRDPLRDEQYF
TRBJ2-7,NA,NA,TRBV13,TGTGCCAGCAGCGGTACCGAGCAGTACTTC,CASSGTEQYF
TRBJ2-2,NA,TRBD1,TRBV19,TGTGCCAGTACCGGACAGGGGAGCACCGGGGAGCTGTTTTTT,CASTGQGSTGELFF
TRBJ2-1,few,NA,TRBV29-1,TGCAGCGCAGAATGGGGGAGCTCCTACAATGAGCAGTTCTTC,CSAEWGSSYNEQFF
TRBJ1-1,NA,NA,TRBV11-2,TGTGCCAGCACCTCGGGGAGGGGAGGGACCACTGAAGCTTTCTTT,CASTSGRGGTTEAFF
TRBJ2-1,NA,NA,TRBV6-6,TGTGCCAGCAGTTGGGGGGACGGGGTTGAGCAGTTCTTC,CASSWGDGVEQFF
TRBJ2-3,NA,NA,TRBV30,TGTGCCTGGAGTGTCTTCAGCACAGATACGCAGTATTTT,CAWSVFSTDTQYF
TRBJ2-7,NA,NA,TRBV6-6,TGTGCCAGCACCACTGGGGGGGCGCGGTACGAGCAGTACTTC,CASTTGGARYEQYF
TRBJ1-1,NA,NA,TRBV6-6,TGTGCCAGCAGTGAGATTTTTGGGAACACTGAAGCTTTCTTT,CASSEIFGNTEAFF
TRBJ2-3,NA,NA,TRBV5-1,TGCGCCAGCGCCGAAGGAGGGGTTTGGGGTACAGATACGCAGTATTTT,CASAEGGVWGTDTQYF
TRBJ2-5,NA,TRBD1,TRBV2,TGTGCCAGCAGCAGGGGGTTCGAGACCCAGTACTTC,CASSRGFETQYF
TRBJ2-1,NA,NA,TRBV4-1,TGCGCCAGCAGCCAAGTGCTCACTTTTCCCCGCGTCTTC,CASSQVLTFPRVF
TRBJ2-2,NA,TRBD2,TRBV14,TGTGCCAGCAGCCGACTAGCGCCTGCGAACACCGGGGAGCTGTTTTTT,CASSRLAPANTGELFF
TRBJ2-2,NA,NA,TRBV11-3,TGTGCCAGCAGCTTAGTAAACACCGGGGAGCTGTTTTTT,CASSLVNTGELFF
TRBJ2-7,NA,TRBD2,TRBV4-2,TGTGCCAGCAGCCCAAATAGCGGGAAGGGGGCCTACGAGCAGTACTTC,CASSPNSGKGAYEQYF
TRBJ1-6,NA,NA,TRBV14,TGTGCCAGCAGCCAAGGCGGTAGAGACAATTCACCCCTCCACTTT,CASSQGGRDNSPLHF
TRBJ2-6,NA,TRBD2,TRBV28,TGTGCCAGCAGTCGACTAGCGGGAGAAGTCTGGGCCAACGTCCTGACTTTC,CASSRLAGEVWANVLTF
TRBJ1-5,NA,NA,TRBV7-2,TGTGCCAGCAGCCCGACCGAGACCCCTCAGCCCCAGCATTTT,CASSPTETPQPQHF
TRBJ2-3,NA,NA,TRBV7-2,TGTGCCAGCAGCTTAGGTCGCGGCAGTACCACAGATACGCAGTATTTT,CASSLGRGSTTDTQYF
TRBJ2-2,NA,TRBD1,TRBV27,TGTGCCAGCAGTCACACAGGGGACGGGGAGCTGTTTTTT,CASSHTGDGELFF
TRBJ2-7,NA,TRBD2,TRBV28,TGTGCCGCCCGCTTGGGACTAGCTCCATCCGAGCAGTACTTC,CAARLGLAPSEQYF
TRBJ2-2,NA,TRBD1,TRBV2,TGTGCCAGCAGTGGGGGACAGGGCTTCGGGGAGCTGTTTTTT,CASSGGQGFGELFF
TRBJ2-1,NA,TRBD2,TRBV7-3,TGTGCCAGCAGCTCATGGACTAGCGGGAGTAATGAGCAGTTCTTC,CASSSWTSGSNEQFF
TRBJ1-4,NA,NA,TRBV6-5,TGTGCCAGCAGTTACTCAGGAACAGAGATTGAAAAACTGTTTTTT,CASSYSGTEIEKLFF
TRBJ1-4,NA,NA,TRBV14,TGTGCCAGCAGCCAAGGTCGTTACGGAACTTATGAAAAACTGTTTTTT,CASSQGRYGTYEKLFF
TRBJ1-5,NA,NA,TRBV6-1,TGTGCCAGCAGTGAAGGTGGCCGGGAGGGACAGCCCCAGCATTTT,CASSEGGREGQPQHF
TRBJ1-5,NA,NA,TRBV28,TGTGCCAGCAGGAGGGAACAGCTGAATCAGCCCCAGCATTTT,CASRREQLNQPQHF
TRBJ2-1,NA,NA,TRBV19,TGTGCCAGTAGAGTCCCGCGGGCCGGGTACAATGAGCAGTTCTTC,CASRVPRAGYNEQFF
TRBJ2-1,NA,TRBD2,TRBV27,TGTGCCAGCAGTTTGAGACTAGCGGGAGGCAATGAGCAGTTCTTC,CASSLRLAGGNEQFF
TRBJ1-2,NA,NA,TRBV11-1,TGTGCCAGCAGCTTGGGCAGGAAAGCTAACTATGGCTACACCTTC,CASSLGRKANYGYTF
TRBJ2-3,NA,TRBD1,TRBV7-2,TGTGCCAGCAGCCCGGACAGGGCAGTAGATACGCAGTATTTT,CASSPDRAVDTQYF
TRBJ2-3,NA,TRBD2,TRBV4-1,TGCGCCAGCAGCCAAGGACAGACTAGCGGGAGCTTAGATACGCAGTATTTT,CASSQGQTSGSLDTQYF
TRBJ2-2,NA,NA,TRBV5-4,TGTGCCAGCAGCCAGCCGCCCGGGGGGCGAGGGAACACCGGGGAGCTGTTTTTT,CASSQPPGGRGNTGELFF
TRBJ2-2,NA,TRBD1,TRBV7-8,TGTGCCAGCAGGTCATACAGGGGTCACACCGGGGAGCTGTTTTTT,CASRSYRGHTGELFF
TRBJ1-5,NA,NA,TRBV27,TGTGCCAGCTGCAGGGTCGGGCTATCGGATCAGCCCCAGCATTTT,CASCRVGLSDQPQHF
TRBJ2-5,NA,NA,TRBV5-4,TGTGCCAGCAGCTCGTACGGGGGCGGAGAGACCCAGTACTTC,CASSSYGGGETQYF
TRBJ1-5,NA,TRBD1,TRBV28,TGTGCCAGCAACACACAGGGGGCGCGTGGTAATCAGCCCCAGCATTTT,CASNTQGARGNQPQHF
TRBJ2-7,NA,NA,TRBV18,TGTGCCAGCTCACCAGTGACAGGAATAGGCGGGGGCTACGAGCAGTACTTC,CASSPVTGIGGGYEQYF
TRBJ2-7,NA,TRBD2,TRBV5-4,TGTGCCAGCAGCCCCCTTAGCGGGAGGGCCCACGAGCAGTACTTC,CASSPLSGRAHEQYF
TRBJ2-7,once,NA,TRBV29-1,TGCAGCGTCGAAACCCAGGGCTACGAGCAGTACTTC,CSVETQGYEQYF
TRBJ1-4,NA,NA,TRBV11-2,TGTGCCAGCAGCCCCCTCGGCAGGGCCCCTGAAAAACTGTTTTTT,CASSPLGRAPEKLFF
TRBJ2-7,NA,NA,TRBV28,TGTGCCAGCAGTATATTGACAGCCTACGAGCAGTACTTC,CASSILTAYEQYF
TRBJ1-4,NA,NA,TRBV11-2,TGTGCCAGCAGCTTAGTTGTGTCGACGGACCATGAAAAACTGTTTTTT,CASSLVVSTDHEKLFF
TRBJ2-5,few,TRBD1,TRBV7-2,TGTGCCAGCAGCTTAAACTCGAGGGGGCTACAAGAGACCCAGTACTTC,CASSLNSRGLQETQYF
TRBJ1-6,once,NA,TRBV5-1,TGCGCCAGCAGCCCCAGCGATCCAGGCTCACCCCTCCACTTT,CASSPSDPGSPLHF
TRBJ2-7,NA,TRBD2,TRBV7-2,TGTGCCAGCAGCTTACAGGGCGGGAGCATGTACGAGCAGTACTTC,CASSLQGGSMYEQYF